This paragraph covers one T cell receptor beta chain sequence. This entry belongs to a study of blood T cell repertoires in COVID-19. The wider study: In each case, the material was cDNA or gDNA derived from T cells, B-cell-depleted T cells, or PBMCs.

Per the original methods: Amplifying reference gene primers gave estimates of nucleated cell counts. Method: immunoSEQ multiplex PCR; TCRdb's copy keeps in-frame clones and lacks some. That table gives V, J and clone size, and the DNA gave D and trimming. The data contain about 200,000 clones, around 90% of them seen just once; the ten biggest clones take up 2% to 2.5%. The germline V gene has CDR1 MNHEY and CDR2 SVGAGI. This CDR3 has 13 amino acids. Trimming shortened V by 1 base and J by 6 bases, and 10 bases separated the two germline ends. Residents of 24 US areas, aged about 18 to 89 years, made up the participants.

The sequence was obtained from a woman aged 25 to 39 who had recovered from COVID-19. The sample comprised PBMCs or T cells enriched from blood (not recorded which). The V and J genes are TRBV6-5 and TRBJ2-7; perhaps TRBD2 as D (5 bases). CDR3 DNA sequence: TGTGCCAGCAGTTACTTTGGTGAGGGCGAGCAGTACTTC. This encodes CASSYFGEGEQYF.